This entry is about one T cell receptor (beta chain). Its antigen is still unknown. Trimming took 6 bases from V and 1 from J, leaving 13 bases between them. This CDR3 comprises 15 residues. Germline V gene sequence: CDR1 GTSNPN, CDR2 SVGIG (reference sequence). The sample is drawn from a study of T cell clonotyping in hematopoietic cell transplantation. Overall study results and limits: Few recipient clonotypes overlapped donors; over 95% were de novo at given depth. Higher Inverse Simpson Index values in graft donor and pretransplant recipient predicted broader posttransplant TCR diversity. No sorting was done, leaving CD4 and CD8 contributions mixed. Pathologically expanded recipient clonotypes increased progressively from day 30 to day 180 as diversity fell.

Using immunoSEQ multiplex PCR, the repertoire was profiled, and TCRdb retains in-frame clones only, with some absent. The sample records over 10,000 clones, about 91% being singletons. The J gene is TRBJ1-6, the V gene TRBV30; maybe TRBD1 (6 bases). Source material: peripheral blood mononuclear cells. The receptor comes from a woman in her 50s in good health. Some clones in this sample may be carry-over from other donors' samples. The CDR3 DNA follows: TGTGCCTGTAGGGGGTCAGTTTCCTATAATTCACCCCTCCACTTT. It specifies CACRGSVSYNSPLHF.